Listed here are 7 T cell receptor beta chains from one sample, sequenced in a study of cytomegalovirus exposure and HLA in healthy donors. PCR used 60 Vbeta primers and 13 Jbeta primers. Profiling relied on immunoSEQ multiplex PCR, and the TCRdb table lists in-frame clones only, not all of them. The table has roughly 160,000 clones, 81% seen once. The sequenced sample consisted of PBMCs. The receptors stem from a woman aged 50 to 60 in good health and CMV-seronegative.

In DNA, the CDR3 is TGCAGCGTGCAACCCTTAGGCACAGATACGCAGTATTTT. This translates into CSVQPLGTDTQYF. The V gene is TRBV29-1, the J gene TRBJ2-3; D gene uncertain. Germline values: CDR1 SQVTM, CDR2 ANQGSEA. The CDR3 extends over 13 amino acids. V shed 6 bases and J shed 1 base, with 11 bases lying between them.

The chain uses TRBV7-9 and TRBJ2-5, with D possibly TRBD2 on 5 matching bases. CDR1 and CDR2 (germline): SEHNR, FQNEAQ (reference sequence). The ends were cut back, 2 bases at V and 4 bases at J, with 11 bases in the middle. The CDR3 totals 14 residues. The CDR3 DNA reads as TGTGCCAGCAGCTTAAAGTCTCGGGGAGAGACCCAGTACTTC. Protein sequence: CASSLKSRGETQYF.

The chain recombines TRBV7-8 with TRBJ2-1, with TRBD2 matching over 12 bases. The V gene's germline CDR1 is SGHVS and CDR2 FQNEAQ. V dropped 2 bases and J dropped 9; count of bases not matched to a gene: 8. The CDR3 extends over 16 amino acids. The CDR3 DNA reads as TGTGCCAGCAGCTTATGGCTAGCGGGGGGGATCGGTGAGCAGTTCTTC. Protein sequence: CASSLWLAGGIGEQFF.

This chain links TRBV27 with TRBJ1-6, with D possibly matching TRBD1 (6 bases). The V gene lost 3 bases and the J gene lost 7 bases, with 10 bases spanning the gap. The CDR3 loop spans 14 amino acids. Germline loops: CDR1 MNHEY, CDR2 SMNVEV (reference sequence). Here the CDR3 reads CASSFRQGNSPLHF. The CDR3 nucleotides are TGTGCCAGCAGTTTTAGGCAGGGGAATTCACCCCTCCACTTT.

The rearrangement links TRBV9 to TRBJ2-1; D might be TRBD2 (7 bases). The CDR3 runs 16 residues. V gave up 2 bases and J gave up 7 bases, with 19 bases separating them. CDR1 and CDR2 from the germline V gene are SGDLS and YYNGEE. The CDR3 region is CASSVGGGRSVNEQFF. The CDR3, as DNA: TGTGCCAGCAGCGTTGGGGGCGGGAGATCGGTTAATGAGCAGTTCTTC.

This chain uses TRBV7-2 with TRBJ1-2, with a tentative D call TRBD1 (5 bases). CDR1 SGHTA and CDR2 FQGNSA come from the germline V gene. V was cut by 1 base and J by 9 bases, with 9 bases left in between. CDR3 length: 12 amino acids. CDR3 DNA: TGTGCCAGCAGCTTAGAACCAGGGAGCTACACCTTC. Encoded protein: CASSLEPGSYTF.

This chain joins TRBV6-6 and TRBJ2-7, with D possibly TRBD1 on 6 matching bases. CDR1 and CDR2 (germline): MNHNY, SVGAGI (reference sequence). The CDR3 loop spans 15 amino acids. V lost 0 bases, J lost 1 base, and 10 bases lay in between. The CDR3 reads CASSYSAGTSYEQYF. CDR3 DNA sequence: TGTGCCAGCAGTTACTCGGCAGGGACATCCTACGAGCAGTACTTC.